Following are 10 T cell receptor beta chains from one sample sequenced in a study of neurological immune-mediated disorders. TCRdb reprocessed the 5' RACE reads via MiXCR and lists one record per CDR3 protein. This sample carries approximately 77,000 distinct CDR3 sequences, about 9.4% of them seen once, and the ten largest clones take about 1.8%. Sequencing was done on a sample of PBMCs. The origin of the receptors is a middle-aged man in good health.

This clonotype was observed many times. The J gene is TRBJ2-4, the V gene TRBV29-1; D may match TRBD1 or TRBD2 (5 bases each). The CDR3 totals 10 residues. CDR1 is SQVTM, CDR2 ANQGSEA, per germline. Trimming removed 5 bases from V and 10 bases from J, with 9 bases in between. The CDR3 region has the DNA TGCAGCGTTCGGGACGGAATTCAGTACTTC. Translating gives CSVRDGIQYF.

This clonotype occurred a few times. A single base separates this from a much larger clone, so it may be a read error. The V gene is TRBV29-1, the J gene TRBJ1-1; 8 bases fit TRBD1. Germline CDR1 SQVTM, CDR2 ANQGSEA. CDR3 size: 10 residues. CDR3 DNA sequence: TGCAGCGCGGGACAGGCTGAAGATTTCTTT. Protein product: CSAGQAEDFF.

This clonotype has ten or more counts. J is TRBJ2-1 and V is TRBV9; D gene ambiguous. Germline values: CDR1 SGDLS, CDR2 YYNGEE. Trimming took off 4 bases at V and 4 bases at J, with 12 bases between the two ends. The CDR3 is 14 amino acids. The DNA of the CDR3 is TGTGCCAGCAGCCCCACCTCCAGGTACAATGAGCAGTTCTTC. As protein: CASSPTSRYNEQFF.

Ten or more counts support this clonotype. The chain has TRBV20-1 and TRBJ2-4; 9 bases agree with TRBD2. The CDR3 loop spans 15 amino acids. The germline gives CDR1 DFQATT, CDR2 SNEGSKA (reference sequence). V trimming: 5 bases; J trimming: 1 base; junction bases outside the gene matches: 6. CDR3 region: CSASRAGGAKNIQYF. The CDR3 bases are TGCAGTGCTTCCCGGGCGGGGGGGGCCAAAAACATTCAGTACTTC.

This clonotype has ten or more counts. The chain has TRBV20-1 and TRBJ2-5; 7 bases map to TRBD2. The CDR3 is made up of 13 amino acids. Germline lookup yields CDR1 DFQATT and CDR2 SNEGSKA (reference sequence). V lost 0 bases to trimming and J lost 5 bases; unmatched junction nucleotides: 3. This chain's CDR3 is CSARDDSGETQYF. For the CDR3, the DNA is TGCAGTGCTAGAGACGATAGCGGGGAGACCCAGTACTTC.

In this sample, this clonotype turned up many times. The rearrangement joins TRBV20-1 to TRBJ2-5; a weak D match, TRBD1 (8 bases). Between the trimmed V and J ends, which lost 1 base and 13 bases, there was a span of 25 bases. The CDR3 covers 15 residues. CDR1 is DFQATT and CDR2 is SNEGSKA in the germline V gene (reference sequence). In DNA, the CDR3 is TGCAGTGCTAGAGGGGGGGGGCAGGGGGCCAGTCATCTGTACTTC. Amino acids: CSARGGGQGASHLYF.

The chain uses TRBV29-1 and TRBJ2-7, with 12 bases that match TRBD1. Germline V lookup: CDR1 SQVTM, CDR2 ANQGSEA. The CDR3 spans 13 residues. Trimming removed 7 bases from V and 4 bases from J; junction bases left unmatched: 5. CDR3 protein: CSGKGQGAYEQYF. The DNA for the CDR3 is TGCAGCGGTAAGGGACAGGGGGCGTACGAGCAGTACTTC.

This clonotype has at least ten counts. This chain links TRBV16 with TRBJ1-6, with D possibly being TRBD1 (6 bases). V shed 2 bases and J shed 8 bases, with 10 bases lying between them. The CDR3 runs 14 residues. The germline V gene encodes CDR1 KGHSY and CDR2 FQNENV. The CDR3 DNA is TGTGCCAGCAGCCAAAGGACAGCCGATTCACCCCTCCACTTT. This sequence encodes CASSQRTADSPLHF.

This clonotype was detected many times. V is TRBV7-2 and J is TRBJ1-4; no firm D call. CDR1 and CDR2 from the germline V gene are SGHTA and FQGNSA. The CDR3 has 14 residues. V was clipped by 5 bases and J by 2 bases, with 9 bases between them. The CDR3 here is CASSPGGTNEKLFF. In nucleotides, the CDR3 is TGTGCCAGCAGCCCAGGAGGGACTAATGAAAAACTGTTTTTT. Based on the CDR3 plus reference TRBV7-2 and TRBJ1-4, the full variable domain is GAGVSQSPSNKVTEKGKDVELRCDPISGHTALYWYRQSLGQGLEFLIYFQGNSAPDKSGLPSDRFSAERTGGSVSTLTIQRTQQEDSAVYLCASSPGGTNEKLFFGSGTQLSVL.

The sample holds many counts of this clonotype. The chain combines TRBV24-1 with TRBJ2-3; D is unclear. Trimming removed 3 bases from V and 1 base from J, with 13 bases in between. Germline V CDR1 and CDR2: KGHDR, SFDVKD. The CDR3 runs to 16 residues. The CDR3 loop reads CATSDLGNLGTDTQYF. In DNA form, the CDR3 reads TGTGCCACCAGTGATCTCGGAAATCTAGGCACAGATACGCAGTATTTT.